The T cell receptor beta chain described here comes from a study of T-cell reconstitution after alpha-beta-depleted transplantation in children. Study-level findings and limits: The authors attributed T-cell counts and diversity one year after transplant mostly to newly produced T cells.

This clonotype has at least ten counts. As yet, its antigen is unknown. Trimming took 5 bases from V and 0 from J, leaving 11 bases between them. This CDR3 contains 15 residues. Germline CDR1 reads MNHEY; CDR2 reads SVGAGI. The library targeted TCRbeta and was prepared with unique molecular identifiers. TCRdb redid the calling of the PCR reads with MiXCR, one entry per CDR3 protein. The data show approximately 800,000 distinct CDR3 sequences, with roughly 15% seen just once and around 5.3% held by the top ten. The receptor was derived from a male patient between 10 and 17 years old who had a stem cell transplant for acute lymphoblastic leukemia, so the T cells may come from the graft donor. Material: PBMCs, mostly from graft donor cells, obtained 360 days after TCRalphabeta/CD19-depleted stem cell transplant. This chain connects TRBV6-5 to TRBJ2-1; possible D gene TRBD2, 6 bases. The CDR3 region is CASSLASSSYNEQFF. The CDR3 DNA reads TGTGCCAGCAGTCTAGCGTCGAGCTCCTACAATGAGCAGTTCTTC.